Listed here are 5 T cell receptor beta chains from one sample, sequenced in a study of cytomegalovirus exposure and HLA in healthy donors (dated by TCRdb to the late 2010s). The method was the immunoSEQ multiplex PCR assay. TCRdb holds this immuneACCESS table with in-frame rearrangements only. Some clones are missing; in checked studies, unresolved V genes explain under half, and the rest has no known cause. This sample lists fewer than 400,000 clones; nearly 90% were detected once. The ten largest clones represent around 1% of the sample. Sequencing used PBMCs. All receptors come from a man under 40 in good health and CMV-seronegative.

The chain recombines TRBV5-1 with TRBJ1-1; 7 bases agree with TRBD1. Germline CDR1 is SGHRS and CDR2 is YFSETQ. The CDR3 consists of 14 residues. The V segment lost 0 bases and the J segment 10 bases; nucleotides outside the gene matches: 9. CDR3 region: CASSLVTRQGPAFF. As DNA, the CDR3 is TGCGCCAGCAGCTTGGTAACCCGACAGGGTCCAGCTTTCTTT.

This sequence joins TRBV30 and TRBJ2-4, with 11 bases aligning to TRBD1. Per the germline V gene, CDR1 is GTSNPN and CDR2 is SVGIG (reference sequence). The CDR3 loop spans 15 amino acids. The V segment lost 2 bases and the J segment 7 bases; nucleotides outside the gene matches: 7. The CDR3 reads CAWSQDRGLLNIQYF. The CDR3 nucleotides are TGTGCCTGGAGTCAGGACAGGGGGCTGTTGAACATTCAGTACTTC.

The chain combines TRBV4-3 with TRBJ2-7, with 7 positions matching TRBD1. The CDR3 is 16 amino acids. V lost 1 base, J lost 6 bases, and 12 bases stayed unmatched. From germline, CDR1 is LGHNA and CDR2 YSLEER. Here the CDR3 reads CASSQVGTVGTSEQYF. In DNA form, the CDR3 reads TGCGCCAGCAGCCAAGTTGGGACAGTTGGGACATCCGAGCAGTACTTC.

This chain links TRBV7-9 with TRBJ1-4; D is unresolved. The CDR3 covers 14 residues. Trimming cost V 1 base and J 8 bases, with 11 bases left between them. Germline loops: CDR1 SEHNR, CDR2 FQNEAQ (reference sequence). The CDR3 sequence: CASSLGKLGEKLFF. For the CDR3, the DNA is TGTGCCAGCAGCTTAGGAAAACTAGGGGAAAAACTGTTTTTT.

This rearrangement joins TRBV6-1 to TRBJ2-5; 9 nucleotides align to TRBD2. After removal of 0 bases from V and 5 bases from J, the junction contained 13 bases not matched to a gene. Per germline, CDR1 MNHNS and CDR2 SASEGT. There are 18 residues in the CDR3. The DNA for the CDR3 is TGTGCCAGCAGTGAAGCGGGGGTCTCCGGGACTAGCATTGAGACCCAGTACTTC. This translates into CASSEAGVSGTSIETQYF.